The text below deals with one T cell receptor beta chain. Its antigen is not identified. Germline V gene sequence: CDR1 SGHRS, CDR2 YFSETQ. The CDR3 spans 16 residues. V lost 0 bases to trimming and J lost 2 bases; unmatched junction nucleotides: 2. PCR amplification relied on 60 Vbeta primers (plus 13 Jbeta primers). The data were produced by immunoSEQ multiplex PCR, yet TCRdb's version contains in-frame clones alone and is incomplete. The sample yields more than 80,000 clones, about 79% seen once. The sample is drawn from a study of cytomegalovirus exposure and HLA in healthy donors. Points from the study as a whole: Accurate predictions that matched the HLA-A and HLA-B alleles of most subjects were reportedly made from TCR beta sequences. What was likely a sequencing artifact was a cluster of highly shared sequence variants. A later analysis appeared to link common viral pathogens to several of the most significant clusters.

This receptor was obtained from a man between 18 and 29 years old in good health and CMV-seropositive. The V gene is TRBV5-1, the J gene TRBJ2-6; 7 bases are shared with TRBD2. The source material was PBMCs. The CDR3, as DNA: TGCGCCAGCAGCTTGGGGGGGAGGGCTGGGGCCAACGTCCTGACTTTC. It yields the protein CASSLGGRAGANVLTF.